A single TCR beta chain is shown here with its context. Its target is not known. The sample comes from a study of shared clonotypes between healthy human individuals. General study results and limits: Non-shared clonotypes had lower generation probabilities than those shared by all four donors. The low donor count limited represented genetic and exposure-history diversity. What rarefaction showed was incomplete sorted-subset sequencing despite large depth. A few donors had about 5.1% of their naive CD4 clonotypes in common.

Libraries were prepared by immunoSEQ multiplex PCR; TCRdb keeps only in-frame clonotypes and omits some of them. The data contain about 2.5 million clones, about 90% of them singletons. The CDR3 extends over 17 amino acids. The ends lost 6 bases at V and 6 bases at J; junction bases unmatched: 16. The germline gives CDR1 MDHEN, CDR2 SYDVKM. The chain is built from TRBV28 and TRBJ2-3; 9 bases align to TRBD2. The sequenced sample was naive CD4+ T cells from PBMCs. The subset was: CD45RA+ positively selected. The TCR comes from a man aged 18-30 years in good health. Some clones in this sample may be carry-over from other donors' samples. The CDR3 here is CASSGGSGSWYYDTQYF. The CDR3 DNA is TGTGCCAGCAGCGGGGGTAGCGGGAGCTGGTATTATGATACGCAGTATTTT.